The count of the clone carrying this T cell receptor (beta chain) is one. CDR1 and CDR2 (germline): SGHTA, FQGTGA. CDR3 size: 13 residues. Trimming removed 8 bases from V and 1 base from J, with 11 bases in between. These data come from a study of blood T cell repertoires in COVID-19. In the study overall: Samples came from the United States, Italy and Spain, spanning acute and convalescent COVID-19. In each case, the material was cDNA or gDNA derived from T cells, B-cell-depleted T cells, or PBMCs.

In the study's own analysis: Amplification of reference gene primers provided the estimated nucleated cell counts. The assay was immunoSEQ multiplex PCR, and TCRdb's table has in-frame clones only and misses some. V and J calls and clone size come straight from that table; D and trimming were deduced from the DNA. Of 280,000 or so clones in the sample, approximately 90% were seen once. Sequenced: peripheral blood. This sequence originates from an older woman with acute or convalescent COVID-19. This chain joins TRBV7-3 and TRBJ1-1, with D uncertain. The CDR3 is CASRPAANTEAFF. CDR3 sequence (DNA): TGTGCCAGCCGCCCGGCGGCGAACACTGAAGCTTTCTTT.